One sample yielded the 18 T cell receptor beta chains listed below, sequenced in a study of blood T cell repertoires in COVID-19 (dated by TCRdb to the early 2020s). The library was made by the immunoSEQ multiplex PCR assay. The immuneACCESS repertoire file appears here via TCRdb, limited to in-frame rearrangements. These files lack a portion of the clones; in checked studies, under half of the deficit traces to unresolved V genes, and the cause of the others is not known. The sample table lists approximately 130,000 clones, around 87% of them with a count of one. The ten largest clones take up 2% to 3% of the sample. Source material: peripheral blood. Receptor source: a man over 45 with active COVID-19.

The rearrangement joins TRBV5-1 to TRBJ1-4; D not resolved. The CDR3 contains 16 residues. Trimming took 1 base from V and 1 from J, leaving 11 bases between them. Germline V CDR1 and CDR2: SGHRS, YFSETQ. The CDR3 DNA follows: TGCGCCAGCAGCTTGATCGGCGGAAGAACTAATGAAAAACTGTTTTTT. Encoded protein: CASSLIGGRTNEKLFF.

This clone appeared a few times. The gene calls are TRBV7-8 and TRBJ2-3; TRBD1 matches at 8 bases. This CDR3 region has 13 residues. CDR1 is SGHVS and CDR2 is FQNEAQ in the germline V gene. The V segment lost 5 bases and the J segment 13 bases; nucleotides outside the gene matches: 11. CDR3 coding DNA: TGTGCCAGCAGCGGAGAACGACAGGGGTTCAAGTATTTT. Its translation is CASSGERQGFKYF.

The V and J genes are TRBV6-5 and TRBJ1-5; TRBD1 aligns across 8 bases. The CDR3 is 15 amino acids. Germline CDR1 reads MNHEY; CDR2 reads SVGAGI. After removal of 6 bases from V and 0 bases from J, the junction contained 4 bases not matched to a gene. The CDR3 region has the DNA TGTGCCAGCAGAATTGACAGGGGTAGCAATCAGCCCCAGCATTTT. Amino acids: CASRIDRGSNQPQHF.

CDR3 loop: CASTGTSTDTQYF. The CDR3 DNA follows: TGTGCCAGCACCGGGACTAGCACAGATACGCAGTATTTT. This chain uses TRBV12-3 or TRBV12-4 with TRBJ2-3, with D tentatively TRBD2 (6 bases). The V and J ends lost 7 bases and 0 bases respectively, with 8 bases between them. This CDR3 region has 13 residues.

The chain is built from TRBV10-3 and TRBJ1-5, with a tentative D call TRBD1 (6 bases). Per germline, CDR1 ENHRY and CDR2 SYGVKD. Deletions cut 6 bases from V and 6 bases from J, with 15 bases between. The CDR3 is 14 amino acids. CDR3 bases: TGTGCCATCAGCGCGGGGGGGGCAGGTCAGCCCCAGCATTTT. Translating gives CAISAGGAGQPQHF.

The V and J genes are TRBV11-2 and TRBJ1-3; D may be TRBD1 (6 bases). This CDR3 region has 17 residues. V was shortened by 4 bases and J by 0 bases, with 16 bases between the two germline ends. CDR1 is SGHAT and CDR2 is FQNNGV in the germline V gene. The CDR3 DNA sequence: TGTGCCAGCAGCTCCCTGCGGGGGGGGCCCTCTGGAAACACCATATATTTT. Translating it yields CASSSLRGGPSGNTIYF.

V is TRBV2 and J is TRBJ2-5; TRBD2 matches at 9 bases. The CDR3 covers 16 residues. Germline-derived CDR1 and CDR2 are SNHLY and FYNNEI. The V segment lost 0 bases and the J segment 2 bases; nucleotides outside the gene matches: 4. The CDR3 DNA follows: TGTGCCAGCAGTGAAGCGGCGCGGGGGGGACAAGAGACCCAGTACTTC. This sequence encodes CASSEAARGGQETQYF.

This clone came up once. The CDR3 spells CASSQESGGGTDTQYF. The CDR3 DNA reads as TGCGCCAGCAGCCAAGAGAGCGGGGGAGGCACAGATACGCAGTATTTT. V and J are TRBV4-3 and TRBJ2-3, with 8 bases lining up with TRBD2. CDR1 and CDR2 (germline): LGHNA, YSLEER. Germline trimming cut 0 bases from V and 1 base from J; bases unmatched to any gene: 3. The CDR3 length is 16 residues.

The V gene is TRBV11-2, the J gene TRBJ1-1, with 7 bases matching TRBD1. Germline V lookup: CDR1 SGHAT, CDR2 FQNNGV. The CDR3 is 15 amino acids. Trimming cost V 5 bases and J 4 bases; bases outside gene matches: 10. In DNA, the CDR3 is TGTGCCAGCAGCCCAAGACAGGGTTGGGGCACTGAAGCTTTCTTT. Protein: CASSPRQGWGTEAFF.

This clone turned up a few times. This sequence joins TRBV7-9 and TRBJ1-6; D may be TRBD1 (6 bases). The CDR3 covers 15 residues. V was trimmed by 6 bases and J by 8 bases, leaving 17 bases between them. Germline V gives CDR1 SEHNR, CDR2 FQNEAQ (reference sequence). This CDR3 is CASRPRDTLHSPLHF. The CDR3 coding sequence is TGTGCCAGCAGACCTCGGGACACCTTGCATTCACCCCTCCACTTT.

The chain uses TRBV11-2 and TRBJ2-3; D gene uncertain. The CDR3 is 12 amino acids. V was clipped by 7 bases and J by 3 bases, with 8 bases between them. The germline gives CDR1 SGHAT, CDR2 FQNNGV. This chain's CDR3 is CASTPSTDTQYF. The CDR3 DNA is TGTGCCAGCACCCCTAGTACAGATACGCAGTATTTT.

The J gene is TRBJ1-1, the V gene TRBV19; 7 bases are a match to TRBD1. The CDR3 consists of 14 residues. V trimming: 2 bases; J trimming: 4 bases; junction bases outside the gene matches: 4. Germline-derived CDR1 and CDR2 are LNHDA and SQIVND (reference sequence). DNA of the CDR3: TGTGCCAGTAGTATACAGGGGGGAGGCACTGAAGCTTTCTTT. Translation gives CASSIQGGGTEAFF. Full variable domain (rest looked up from reference TRBV19 and TRBJ1-1): DGGITQSPKYLFRKEGQNVTLSCEQNLNHDAMYWYRQDPGQGLRLIYYSQIVNDFQKGDIAEGYSVSREKKESFPLTVTSAQKNPTAFYLCASSIQGGGTEAFFGQGTRLTVV.

This clone was detected once. The genes are TRBV6-2 or TRBV6-3 and TRBJ1-2; 10 positions agree with TRBD1. Germline V CDR1 and CDR2: MNHEY, SVGEGT. The V segment lost 4 bases and the J segment 6 bases; nucleotides outside the gene matches: 8. This CDR3 is built from 15 residues. CDR3 protein: CASSSTGGALHGYTF. The CDR3 DNA reads as TGTGCCAGCAGTTCGACAGGGGGCGCATTACATGGCTACACCTTC.

The chain employs TRBV6-5 and TRBJ2-1, with 7 positions matching TRBD1. Germline V lookup: CDR1 MNHEY, CDR2 SVGAGI. The length of the CDR3 is 14 residues. V shed 8 bases, J shed 8 bases, and the junction held 12 bases outside the gene matches. CDR3 nucleotides: TGTGCCAGCGAGAAGTGGCAGGGGGACGATGAGCAGTTCTTC. It encodes CASEKWQGDDEQFF.

The chain carries TRBV3-1 (or the pseudogene TRBV3-2) and TRBJ1-4; D is perhaps TRBD1 (5 bases). Trimming shortened V by 4 bases and J by 3 bases, and 12 bases separated the two germline ends. In germline, CDR1 is LGHDT, CDR2 YNNKEL (reference sequence). This CDR3 has 15 amino acids. The CDR3 region is CASSRGGTPNEKLFF. The CDR3 DNA is TGTGCCAGCAGCCGGGGGGGGACGCCTAATGAAAAACTGTTTTTT.

CDR3 residues: CASSPEVEKLFF. In nucleotides, the CDR3 is TGTGCCAGCAGCCCCGAGGTCGAAAAACTGTTTTTT. The V and J genes are TRBV7-9 and TRBJ1-4; D unclear. V was clipped by 5 bases and J by 8 bases, with 9 bases between them. CDR1 and CDR2 (germline): SEHNR, FQNEAQ (reference sequence). The CDR3 contains 12 residues.

This sequence joins TRBV18 and TRBJ2-1; 8 bases are a match to TRBD2. Per the germline V gene, CDR1 is KGHSH and CDR2 is LQKENI. After removal of 0 bases from V and 9 bases from J, the junction contained 10 bases not matched to a gene. The CDR3 runs 16 residues. The CDR3 sequence is CASSPPNGGAGIEQFF. The CDR3 DNA sequence: TGTGCCAGCTCACCACCGAACGGGGGGGCCGGGATTGAGCAGTTCTTC.

This clone turned up a few times. The chain employs TRBV7-2 and TRBJ1-5; TRBD1 matches at 7 bases. The CDR3 loop spans 17 amino acids. Trimming took 3 bases from V and 0 from J; bases not matched to a gene: 8. Germline CDR1 SGHTA, CDR2 FQGNSA. Here the CDR3 reads CASSFRTGVYSNQPQHF. The CDR3 nucleotides are TGTGCCAGCAGCTTCCGGACAGGCGTTTATAGCAATCAGCCCCAGCATTTT.